This TCR beta chain was captured by sequencing in a study of a mutant IDH1 vaccine in newly diagnosed glioma. Study conclusions and caveats: Of all patients, roughly 93% showed vaccine-induced immune responses.

Documented time point: baseline, week 1 (first vaccination visit). Treatment described: pre-vaccination baseline after standard-of-care therapy. For this clone: The antigen remains undetermined.

The germline V and J ends were trimmed by 1 base and 5 bases, with 23 bases remaining between them. Germline-derived CDR1 and CDR2 are SQVTM and ANQGSEA. The CDR3 length is 17 residues. The data were produced by immunoSEQ multiplex PCR, yet TCRdb's version contains in-frame clones alone and is incomplete. Here the sample spans 30,000 to 35,000 clones, over 60% being singletons. The TCR originated in a man aged 50 or older with glioma. Some clones in this sample may be carry-over from other donors' samples. Sequencing was performed on peripheral blood mononuclear cells (PBMCs), taken from a glioma patient treated with radiotherapy, temozolomide or both. The chain carries TRBV29-1 and TRBJ1-2; tentative D call: TRBD1 (6 bases). The chain's CDR3 is CSVEGSGAGSSPYGYTF. CDR3 DNA sequence: TGCAGCGTTGAAGGTTCGGGGGCGGGATCATCGCCATATGGCTACACCTTC.